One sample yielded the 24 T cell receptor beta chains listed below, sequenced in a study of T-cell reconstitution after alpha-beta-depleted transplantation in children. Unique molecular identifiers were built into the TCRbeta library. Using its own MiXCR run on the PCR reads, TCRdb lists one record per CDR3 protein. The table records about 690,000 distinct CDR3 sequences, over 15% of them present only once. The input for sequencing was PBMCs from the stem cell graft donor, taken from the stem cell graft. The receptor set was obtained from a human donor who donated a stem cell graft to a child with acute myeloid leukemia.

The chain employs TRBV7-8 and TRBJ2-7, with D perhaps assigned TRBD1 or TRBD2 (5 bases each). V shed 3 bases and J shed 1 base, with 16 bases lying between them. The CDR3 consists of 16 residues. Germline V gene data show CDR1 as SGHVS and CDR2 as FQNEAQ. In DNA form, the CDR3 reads TGTGCCAGCAGCTTCGCTACACCGGGACGGTCCTACGAGCAGTACTTC. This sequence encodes CASSFATPGRSYEQYF.

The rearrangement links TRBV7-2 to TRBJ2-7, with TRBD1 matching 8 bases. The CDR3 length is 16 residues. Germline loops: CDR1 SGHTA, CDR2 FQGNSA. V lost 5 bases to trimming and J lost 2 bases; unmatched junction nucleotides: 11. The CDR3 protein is CASSRNLLTGAYEQYF. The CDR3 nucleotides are TGTGCCAGCAGCCGCAATCTCCTGACAGGGGCCTACGAGCAGTACTTC.

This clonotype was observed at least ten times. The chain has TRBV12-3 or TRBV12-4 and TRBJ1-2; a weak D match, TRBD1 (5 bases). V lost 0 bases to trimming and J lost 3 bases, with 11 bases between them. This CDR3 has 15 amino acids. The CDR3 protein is CASSLAEGRYYGYTF. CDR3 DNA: TGTGCCAGCAGTTTAGCTGAGGGACGGTACTATGGCTACACCTTC.

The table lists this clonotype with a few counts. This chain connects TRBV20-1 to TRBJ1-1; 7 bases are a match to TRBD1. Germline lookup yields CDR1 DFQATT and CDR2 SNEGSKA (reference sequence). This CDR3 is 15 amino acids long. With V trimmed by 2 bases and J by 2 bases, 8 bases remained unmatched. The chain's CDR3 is CSARNYRGGNTEAFF. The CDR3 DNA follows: TGCAGTGCTAGAAATTACAGGGGAGGAAACACTGAAGCTTTCTTT.

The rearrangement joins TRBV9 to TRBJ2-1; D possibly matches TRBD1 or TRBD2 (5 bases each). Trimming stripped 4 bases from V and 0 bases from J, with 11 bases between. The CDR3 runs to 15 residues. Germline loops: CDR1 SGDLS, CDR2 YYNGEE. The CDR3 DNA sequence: TGTGCCAGCAGCCCGTGGGGGAGCTCCTACAATGAGCAGTTCTTC. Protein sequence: CASSPWGSSYNEQFF.

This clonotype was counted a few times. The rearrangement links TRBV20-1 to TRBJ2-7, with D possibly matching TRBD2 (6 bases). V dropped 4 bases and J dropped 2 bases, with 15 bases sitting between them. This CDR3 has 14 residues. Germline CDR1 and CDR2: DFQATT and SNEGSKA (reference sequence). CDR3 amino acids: CSATKADYAYEQYF. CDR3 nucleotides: TGCAGTGCTACCAAGGCGGACTACGCCTACGAGCAGTACTTC.

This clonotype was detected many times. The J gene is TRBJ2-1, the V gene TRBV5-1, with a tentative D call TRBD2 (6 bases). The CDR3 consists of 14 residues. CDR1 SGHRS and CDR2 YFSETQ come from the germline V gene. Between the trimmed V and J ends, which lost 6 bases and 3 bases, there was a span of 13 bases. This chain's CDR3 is CASNRVGSYNEQFF. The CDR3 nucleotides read TGCGCCAGCAACCGGGTCGGGAGCTACAATGAGCAGTTCTTC.

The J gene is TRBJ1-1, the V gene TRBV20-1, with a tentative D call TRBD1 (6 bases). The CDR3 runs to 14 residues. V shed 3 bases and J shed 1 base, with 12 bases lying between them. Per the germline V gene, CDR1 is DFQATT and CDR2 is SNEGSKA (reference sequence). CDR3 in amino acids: CSARQLDRNTEAFF. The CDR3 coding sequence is TGCAGTGCTAGGCAGCTGGACAGGAACACTGAAGCTTTCTTT.

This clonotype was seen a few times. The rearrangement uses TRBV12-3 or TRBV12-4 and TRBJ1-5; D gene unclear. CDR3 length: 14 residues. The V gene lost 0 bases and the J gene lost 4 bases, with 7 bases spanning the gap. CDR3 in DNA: TGTGCCAGCAGTTTAGCAGAGGATAATCAGCCCCAGCATTTT. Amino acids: CASSLAEDNQPQHF.

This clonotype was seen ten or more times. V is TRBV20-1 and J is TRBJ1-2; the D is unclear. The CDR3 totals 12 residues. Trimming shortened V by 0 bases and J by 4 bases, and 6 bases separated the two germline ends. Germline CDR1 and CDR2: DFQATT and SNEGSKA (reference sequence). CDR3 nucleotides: TGCAGTGCTAGAGAGCGGGTCTATGGCTACACCTTC. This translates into CSARERVYGYTF.

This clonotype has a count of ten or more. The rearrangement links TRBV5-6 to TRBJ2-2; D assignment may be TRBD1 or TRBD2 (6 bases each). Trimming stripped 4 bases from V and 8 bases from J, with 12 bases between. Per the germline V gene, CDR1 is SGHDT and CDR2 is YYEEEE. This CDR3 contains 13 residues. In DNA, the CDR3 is TGTGCCAGCAGCCCGGGGGCATGGGGGGAGCTGTTTTTT. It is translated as CASSPGAWGELFF.

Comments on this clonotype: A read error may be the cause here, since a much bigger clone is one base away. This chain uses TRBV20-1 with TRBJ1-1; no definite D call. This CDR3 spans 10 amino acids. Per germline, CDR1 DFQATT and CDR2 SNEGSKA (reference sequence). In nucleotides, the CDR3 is TGCAGTGCTAGCGGCACTGAAGCTTCCTTT. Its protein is CSASGTEASF.

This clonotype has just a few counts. CDR3 loop: CASSFISGGYSSYEQYF. CDR3 coding DNA: TGTGCCAGCAGCTTCATTAGCGGGGGCTATAGCTCCTACGAGCAGTACTTC. This rearrangement joins TRBV7-2 to TRBJ2-7, with 9 bases lining up with TRBD2. The ends lost 3 bases at V and 0 bases at J; junction bases unmatched: 9. This CDR3 has 17 residues. CDR1 is SGHTA and CDR2 is FQGNSA in the germline V gene.

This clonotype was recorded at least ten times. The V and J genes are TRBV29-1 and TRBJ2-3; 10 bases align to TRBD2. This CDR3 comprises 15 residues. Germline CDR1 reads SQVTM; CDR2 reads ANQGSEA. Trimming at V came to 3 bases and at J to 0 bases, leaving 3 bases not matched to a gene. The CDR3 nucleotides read TGCAGCGTTGAGGAACTAGCGGGGAGCACAGATACGCAGTATTTT. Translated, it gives CSVEELAGSTDTQYF.

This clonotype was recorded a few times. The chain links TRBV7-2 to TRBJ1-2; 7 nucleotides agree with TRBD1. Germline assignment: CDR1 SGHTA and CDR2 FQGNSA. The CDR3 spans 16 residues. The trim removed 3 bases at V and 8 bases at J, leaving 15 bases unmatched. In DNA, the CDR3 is TGTGCCAGCAGCTTCCGGGACAGTCCCCTGAGTGTCGGCTACACCTTC. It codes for CASSFRDSPLSVGYTF.

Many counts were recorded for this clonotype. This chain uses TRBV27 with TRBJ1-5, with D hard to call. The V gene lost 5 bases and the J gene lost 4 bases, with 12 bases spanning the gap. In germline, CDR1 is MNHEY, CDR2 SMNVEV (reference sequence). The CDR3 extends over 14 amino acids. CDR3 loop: CASSPSGWNQPQHF. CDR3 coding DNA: TGTGCCAGCAGTCCGTCGGGCTGGAATCAGCCCCAGCATTTT.

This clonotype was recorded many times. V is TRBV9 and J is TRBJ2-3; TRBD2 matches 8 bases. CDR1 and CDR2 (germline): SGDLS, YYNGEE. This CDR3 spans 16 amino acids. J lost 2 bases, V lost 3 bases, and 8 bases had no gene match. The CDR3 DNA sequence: TGTGCCAGCAGCGAAGGGCGGGGGGAATTCACAGATACGCAGTATTTT. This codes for CASSEGRGEFTDTQYF. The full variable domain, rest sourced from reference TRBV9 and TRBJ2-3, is DSGVTQTPKHLITATGQRVTLRCSPRSGDLSVYWYQQSLDQGLQFLIQYYNGEERAKGNILERFSAQQFPDLHSELNLSSLELGDSALYFCASSEGRGEFTDTQYFGPGTRLTVL.

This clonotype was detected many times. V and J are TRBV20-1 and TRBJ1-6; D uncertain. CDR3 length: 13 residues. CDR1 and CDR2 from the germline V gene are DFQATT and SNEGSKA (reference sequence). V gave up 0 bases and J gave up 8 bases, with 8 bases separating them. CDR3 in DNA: TGCAGTGCTAGAGATATAGGGCATTCACCCCTCCACTTT. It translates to CSARDIGHSPLHF.

The CDR3 reads CSVEGLLGSYNEQFF. The CDR3 DNA follows: TGCAGCGTTGAAGGGCTCCTAGGCTCCTACAATGAGCAGTTCTTC. The chain carries TRBV29-1 and TRBJ2-1; D not resolved. Trimming cost V 1 base and J 0 bases, with 10 bases left between them. CDR3 length: 15 amino acids. Germline-derived CDR1 and CDR2 are SQVTM and ANQGSEA.

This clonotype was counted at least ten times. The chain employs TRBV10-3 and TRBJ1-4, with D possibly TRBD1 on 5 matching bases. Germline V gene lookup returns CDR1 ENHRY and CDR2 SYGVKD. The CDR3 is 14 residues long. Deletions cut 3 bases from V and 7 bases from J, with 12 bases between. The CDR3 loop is CAISEDSRGEKLFF. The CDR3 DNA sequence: TGTGCCATCAGTGAAGACAGTAGAGGTGAAAAACTGTTTTTT.

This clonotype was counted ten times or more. The CDR3 protein is CASSLEAGGSYNEQFF. The CDR3 DNA reads as TGTGCCAGCAGCTTAGAAGCGGGGGGATCCTACAATGAGCAGTTCTTC. V gene TRBV7-2 combines with J gene TRBJ2-1, with 9 bases lining up with TRBD2. The CDR3 length is 16 residues. With 1 base clipped from V and 1 base from J, the junction kept 2 bases outside the gene matches. Looked up from germline, CDR1 is SGHTA and CDR2 is FQGNSA.

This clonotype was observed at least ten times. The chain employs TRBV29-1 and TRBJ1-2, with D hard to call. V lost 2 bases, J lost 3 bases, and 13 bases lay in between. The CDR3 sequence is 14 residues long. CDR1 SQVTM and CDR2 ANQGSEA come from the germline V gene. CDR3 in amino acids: CSVELPGFDYGYTF. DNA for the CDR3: TGCAGCGTTGAACTTCCGGGATTTGACTATGGCTACACCTTC.

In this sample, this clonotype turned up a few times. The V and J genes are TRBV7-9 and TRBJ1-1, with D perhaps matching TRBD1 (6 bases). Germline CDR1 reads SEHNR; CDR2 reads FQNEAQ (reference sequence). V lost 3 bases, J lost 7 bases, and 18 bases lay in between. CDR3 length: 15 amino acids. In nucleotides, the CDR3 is TGTGCCAGCAGCTTCCTAACATCGGGACAAAGTGAAGCTTTCTTT. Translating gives CASSFLTSGQSEAFF.

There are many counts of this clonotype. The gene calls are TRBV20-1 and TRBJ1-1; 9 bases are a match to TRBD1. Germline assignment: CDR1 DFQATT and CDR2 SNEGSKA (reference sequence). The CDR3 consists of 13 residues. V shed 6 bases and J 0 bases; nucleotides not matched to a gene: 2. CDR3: CSATGGLNTEAFF. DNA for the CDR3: TGCAGTGCGACAGGGGGACTGAACACTGAAGCTTTCTTT.